The clone carrying this T cell receptor (beta chain) was seen repeatedly, ten times or more. Its antigen is as yet unknown. Patients selected for sequencing had displayed CD8+CD57+ cell expansion by flow cytometry. Germline CDR1 and CDR2: LNHDA and SQIVND (reference sequence). V lost 5 bases to trimming and J lost 7 bases, with 11 bases between them. The CDR3 has 13 residues. The sample is drawn from a study of CD8+CD57+ T cells in acquired aplastic anemia. Study at large: Across the sorted CD4+ and CD8+ cells, DNA amounts averaged roughly 3 ug.

Study observations and caveats: Patients and controls turned out to have 25 to 35 CD8+ CDR3 sequences in common.

Researchers used genomic DNA as the template to profile TCR beta VDJ and CDR3. A single record per CDR3 protein comes from TCRdb applying MiXCR to the reads. The sample consists of 200,000 to 300,000 distinct CDR3 sequences, 40% to 50% of them appearing once. The TCR comes from a human donor with aplastic anemia. The sequenced material came from sorted CD4+, CD8+, or CD8+CD57+ T cells (not recorded which) from PBMCs. This sequence joins TRBV19 and TRBJ1-4, with D perhaps matching TRBD1 (6 bases). The DNA of the CDR3 is TGTGCCAGTAGTGAACAGGGCCCTGAAAAACTGTTTTTT. Amino acid sequence: CASSEQGPEKLFF.